A single sample gave rise to the 7 T cell receptor beta chains below, sequenced in a study of high-grade serous ovarian cancer treatment subgroups. The tumor samples were collected prior to definitive surgery or chemotherapy. Measured with immunoSEQ multiplex PCR; TCRdb has only the in-frame clones, and not every one. The data show thousands of clones, roughly 70% seen once. The sample was tumor tissue. The origin of the receptors is a human donor with high-grade serous ovarian cancer.

V is TRBV11-1 and J is TRBJ2-5, with 8 positions matching TRBD2. This CDR3 is built from 15 residues. J gave up 3 bases and V 8 bases, and 11 bases lay outside the gene matches. Germline CDR1 SGHAT, CDR2 FQDESV (reference sequence). The DNA of the CDR3 is TGTGCCAGCCTCCCACGGCGGGGGGCCAAAGAGACCCAGTACTTC. Residues: CASLPRRGAKETQYF.

This clone came up once. The rearrangement joins TRBV28 to TRBJ2-7; 9 positions agree with TRBD2. V trimming: 5 bases; J trimming: 4 bases; junction bases outside the gene matches: 12. Germline V gives CDR1 MDHEN, CDR2 SYDVKM. The CDR3 runs 16 residues. The CDR3 reads CASSPWASGNRYEQYF. The CDR3 nucleotides are TGTGCCAGCAGTCCCTGGGCTAGCGGGAATCGGTACGAGCAGTACTTC.

This chain links TRBV7-8 with TRBJ2-3; possibly TRBD1 or TRBD2 for D (6 bases each). The CDR3 covers 16 residues. Germline V gene lookup returns CDR1 SGHVS and CDR2 FQNEAQ. The V end lost 2 bases, the J end lost 0 bases, and 12 bases lay between the germline ends. In DNA, the CDR3 is TGTGCCAGCAGCTTAAGGCGGGACACTAGCACAGATACGCAGTATTTT. Its translation: CASSLRRDTSTDTQYF.

J is TRBJ2-5 and V is TRBV6-1, with 10 bases fitting TRBD2. The germline CDR1 and CDR2 sequences are MNHNS and SASEGT. The CDR3 is made up of 15 amino acids. The ends lost 4 bases at V and 5 bases at J; junction bases unmatched: 7. The CDR3 reads CASSGLAGAYETQYF. CDR3 DNA sequence: TGTGCCAGCAGTGGTCTAGCGGGAGCATACGAGACCCAGTACTTC.

The V call is TRBV27, the J call TRBJ2-7; 10 nucleotides match TRBD1. This CDR3 has 15 residues. Germline V gives CDR1 MNHEY, CDR2 SMNVEV (reference sequence). Unmatched junction bases numbered 6, after V lost 5 bases and J lost 2 bases. CDR3 nucleotides: TGTGCCAGCAGTCTCCGGGACAGGGGTCCCTACGAGCAGTACTTC. As protein: CASSLRDRGPYEQYF.

In this sample, this clone turned up a few times. V gene TRBV6-5 combines with J gene TRBJ2-7; TRBD1 agrees at 8 bases. The CDR3 loop spans 14 amino acids. Trimming at V came to 6 bases and at J to 0 bases, leaving 4 bases not matched to a gene. Germline loops: CDR1 MNHEY, CDR2 SVGAGI. The CDR3 DNA reads as TGTGCCAGCAGCTTGGGGACAGGCTCCTACGAGCAGTACTTC. It specifies CASSLGTGSYEQYF.

About this clone itself: Additional DNA sequences in this sample encode the identical CDR3. This chain connects TRBV27 to TRBJ2-7; D is uncertain. The ends were cut back, 3 bases at V and 0 bases at J, with 9 bases in the middle. The CDR3 extends over 14 amino acids. Germline V lookup: CDR1 MNHEY, CDR2 SMNVEV (reference sequence). CDR3 sequence (DNA): TGTGCCAGCAGTTTCACAGTTCACTCCTACGAGCAGTACTTC. Protein: CASSFTVHSYEQYF.